This entry lists 29 T cell receptor beta chains sequenced from one sample in a study of cytomegalovirus exposure and HLA in healthy donors. PCR was performed using 60 Vbeta and 13 Jbeta primers. Using immunoSEQ multiplex PCR, the repertoire was profiled, and TCRdb retains in-frame clones only, with some absent. The data contain 250,000 or so clones, 75% to 85% of them singletons. The source material was PBMCs. The origin of the receptors is a woman aged 60-75 years in good health and CMV-seropositive.

V gene TRBV2 combines with J gene TRBJ1-1; 10 nucleotides match TRBD1. CDR1 and CDR2 (germline): SNHLY, FYNNEI. The V gene end was trimmed by 7 bases and the J gene end by 5 bases; junction bases not matched to a gene: 7. The CDR3 has 14 amino acids. CDR3 sequence (DNA): TGTGCCAGCAACCCCGGACAGGGGGGTACTGAAGCTTTCTTT. This codes for CASNPGQGGTEAFF.

V gene TRBV7-9 combines with J gene TRBJ2-1; 15 bases match TRBD2. CDR1 is SEHNR and CDR2 is FQNEAQ in the germline V gene (reference sequence). This CDR3 spans 17 amino acids. V trimming: 5 bases; J trimming: 9 bases; junction bases outside the gene matches: 11. CDR3 loop: CASSPGLAGGLVGEQFF. The CDR3 DNA reads TGTGCCAGCAGCCCGGGACTAGCGGGAGGCTTGGTGGGTGAGCAGTTCTTC.

The chain uses TRBV7-2 and TRBJ2-2, with D perhaps matching TRBD1 (6 bases). The CDR3 is 13 residues long. Germline V lookup: CDR1 SGHTA, CDR2 FQGNSA. The ends were cut back, 5 bases at V and 6 bases at J, with 10 bases in the middle. Written as DNA, the CDR3 is TGTGCCAGCAGCCTAAGGGGGTCCGGGGAGCTGTTTTTT. This encodes CASSLRGSGELFF.

This clone was counted between two and nine times. This rearrangement joins TRBV18 to TRBJ1-1; D is undetermined. Deletions cut 4 bases from V and 6 bases from J, with 12 bases between. Looked up from germline, CDR1 is KGHSH and CDR2 is LQKENI. The CDR3 consists of 13 residues. CDR3 in amino acids: CASSQREDAEAFF. The CDR3 nucleotides are TGTGCCAGCTCACAACGGGAGGACGCTGAAGCTTTCTTT.

The rearrangement links TRBV19 to TRBJ1-1; a possible D gene is TRBD1 (5 bases). CDR3 length: 14 amino acids. With 6 bases removed from V and 1 base from J, the gap between germline ends came to 12 bases. Germline assignment: CDR1 LNHDA and CDR2 SQIVND (reference sequence). This chain's CDR3 is CASRTREANTEAFF. The CDR3 coding sequence is TGTGCCAGTAGGACCAGGGAAGCGAACACTGAAGCTTTCTTT.

V gene TRBV19 combines with J gene TRBJ2-1, with 10 bases that match TRBD2. CDR1 and CDR2 from the germline V gene are LNHDA and SQIVND (reference sequence). The CDR3 contains 14 residues. With 4 bases clipped from V and 10 bases from J, the junction kept 7 bases outside the gene matches. The CDR3 DNA follows: TGTGCCAGTAGTACGGCGCTACTAGCGGGAGAGCAGTTCTTC. Translation: CASSTALLAGEQFF.

This clone was observed a few times. The V gene is TRBV27, the J gene TRBJ2-7; weak D call: TRBD2 (5 bases). Germline-derived CDR1 and CDR2 are MNHEY and SMNVEV (reference sequence). This CDR3 has 14 residues. Between the trimmed V and J ends, which lost 2 bases and 2 bases, there was a span of 10 bases. The CDR3 protein is CASSLGELAYEQYF. CDR3 DNA sequence: TGTGCCAGCAGTTTAGGGGAGCTAGCCTACGAGCAGTACTTC.

This rearrangement joins TRBV18 to TRBJ2-7; a weak D match, TRBD1 (5 bases). Per germline, CDR1 KGHSH and CDR2 LQKENI. The CDR3 extends over 13 amino acids. V was pared by 3 bases and J by 4 bases, with 10 bases between. The CDR3 nucleotides read TGTGCCAGCTCACCGTCTCAGGGTTACGAGCAGTACTTC. It yields the protein CASSPSQGYEQYF. Looking up the rest from reference TRBV18 and TRBJ2-7 gives the full variable domain: NAGVMQNPRHLVRRRGQEARLRCSPMKGHSHVYWYRQLPEEGLKFMVYLQKENIIDESGMPKERFSAEFPKEGPSILRIQQVVRGDSAAYFCASSPSQGYEQYFGPGTRLTVT.

The V and J genes are TRBV9 and TRBJ2-7, with 8 positions matching TRBD2. This CDR3 region has 15 residues. The trim removed 3 bases at V and 6 bases at J, leaving 11 bases unmatched. In germline, CDR1 is SGDLS, CDR2 YYNGEE. The chain's CDR3 is CASSANSGMAGEQYF. CDR3 sequence (DNA): TGTGCCAGCAGCGCCAATAGCGGGATGGCGGGCGAGCAGTACTTC.

This clone has only a few counts. The genes are TRBV2 and TRBJ1-5; TRBD1 agrees at 9 bases. The CDR3 extends over 15 amino acids. Looked up from germline, CDR1 is SNHLY and CDR2 is FYNNEI. Unmatched junction bases numbered 7, after V lost 6 bases and J lost 4 bases. The CDR3 nucleotides are TGTGCCAGCAGGACTCAGGGACAGGGTAATCAGCCCCAGCATTTT. Its translation: CASRTQGQGNQPQHF.

This sequence joins TRBV10-3 and TRBJ1-2, with 8 nucleotides matching TRBD1. CDR3 length: 15 amino acids. Per the germline V gene, CDR1 is ENHRY and CDR2 is SYGVKD. Losses at the gene ends were 2 bases for V and 3 bases for J; bases not matched to a gene: 5. The DNA of the CDR3 is TGTGCCATCAGTGAGGGACAGGGCGCTCACTATGGCTACACCTTC. Its translation is CAISEGQGAHYGYTF.

This clone was observed a handful of times. The chain combines TRBV6-4 with TRBJ2-3, with TRBD2 as a possible D gene (6 bases). The CDR3 has 15 amino acids. The ends were cut back, 0 bases at V and 4 bases at J, with 11 bases in the middle. CDR1 is MRHNA and CDR2 is SNTAGT in the germline V gene. This CDR3 is CASSDSTAGSDTQYF. CDR3 in DNA: TGTGCCAGCAGTGACTCGACTGCGGGGTCAGATACGCAGTATTTT.

This chain connects TRBV4-2 to TRBJ2-7; a weak D match, TRBD2 (5 bases). This CDR3 has 14 residues. CDR1 and CDR2 from the germline V gene are LGHNA and YNFKEQ. Deletions cut 1 base from V and 5 bases from J, with 12 bases between. CDR3 amino acids: CASSQVATGHEQYF. The CDR3 DNA sequence: TGTGCCAGCAGCCAAGTAGCGACGGGCCACGAGCAGTACTTC.

The J gene is TRBJ1-1, the V gene TRBV27; maybe TRBD1 (5 bases). From germline, CDR1 is MNHEY and CDR2 SMNVEV (reference sequence). CDR3 length: 12 amino acids. V dropped 10 bases and J dropped 3 bases, with 12 bases sitting between them. The CDR3 DNA sequence: TGTGCCACCGGGACGGGGGACACTGAAGCTTTCTTT. Its protein is CATGTGDTEAFF.

V and J are TRBV4-1 and TRBJ1-5, with a possible D match to TRBD1 (5 bases). V was clipped by 8 bases and J by 2 bases, with 13 bases between them. This CDR3 is built from 14 residues. In germline, CDR1 is MGHRA, CDR2 YSYEKL. The CDR3 DNA follows: TGCGCCAGCCAGGGAGGAGTGGGCAATCAGCCCCAGCATTTT. Its protein product is CASQGGVGNQPQHF.

This chain connects TRBV7-8 to TRBJ2-2, with a weak D call TRBD1 (6 bases). The CDR3 has 14 residues. Trimming took off 4 bases at V and 6 bases at J, with 12 bases between the two ends. The germline gives CDR1 SGHVS, CDR2 FQNEAQ. CDR3 DNA: TGTGCCAGCAGCTCCCAGGGGATTGCCGGGGAGCTGTTTTTT. As protein: CASSSQGIAGELFF.

The chain combines TRBV28 with TRBJ2-1; D gene ambiguous. The germline gives CDR1 MDHEN, CDR2 SYDVKM. V lost 4 bases to trimming and J lost 4 bases, with 17 bases between them. This CDR3 comprises 16 residues. In DNA form, the CDR3 reads TGTGCCAGCAGTTCAGCCACAGCAGCCCATTACAATGAGCAGTTCTTC. It translates to CASSSATAAHYNEQFF. The full variable domain, with the rest looked up from reference TRBV28 and TRBJ2-1, is DVKVTQSSRYLVKRTGEKVFLECVQDMDHENMFWYRQDPGLGLRLIYFSYDVKMKEKGDIPEGYSVSREKKERFSLILESASTNQTSMYLCASSSATAAHYNEQFFGPGTRLTVL.

A few counts support this clone. The chain recombines TRBV5-1 with TRBJ1-5, with unresolved D. The CDR3 spans 14 residues. V was trimmed by 0 bases and J by 4 bases, leaving 8 bases between them. Germline assignment: CDR1 SGHRS and CDR2 YFSETQ. CDR3 region: CASSLDSPNQPQHF. The DNA for the CDR3 is TGCGCCAGCAGCTTGGACAGTCCAAATCAGCCCCAGCATTTT.

V gene TRBV7-3 combines with J gene TRBJ2-2; the match to TRBD2 covers 13 bases. V was clipped by 5 bases and J by 5 bases; unmatched bases: 20. Germline V gene lookup returns CDR1 SGHTA and CDR2 FQGTGA. This CDR3 spans 21 amino acids. In nucleotides, the CDR3 is TGTGCCAGCAGCCTTCAACCCGGACTAGCGGGAGCCCATGGAACAACCGGGGAGCTGTTTTTT. Protein: CASSLQPGLAGAHGTTGELFF.

This chain uses TRBV27 with TRBJ2-1; 11 positions match TRBD1. The V gene's germline CDR1 is MNHEY and CDR2 SMNVEV (reference sequence). The CDR3 runs 15 residues. V shed 6 bases, J shed 11 bases, and the junction held 12 bases outside the gene matches. CDR3 bases: TGTGCCAGCAGAGAGGGACAGGGGGATTTCTTTAAGCAGTTCTTC. Protein product: CASREGQGDFFKQFF.

V gene TRBV30 combines with J gene TRBJ2-3, with D possibly TRBD2 on 6 matching bases. V was pared by 3 bases and J by 4 bases, with 17 bases between. Germline CDR1 GTSNPN, CDR2 SVGIG (reference sequence). The length of the CDR3 is 15 residues. CDR3 in DNA: TGTGCCTGGAGGGGGGGTCTGTATTGGGCAGATACGCAGTATTTT. It codes for CAWRGGLYWADTQYF.

The gene calls are TRBV10-3 and TRBJ2-1, with 7 bases fitting TRBD1. V lost 8 bases, J lost 8 bases, and 12 bases stayed unmatched. CDR1 and CDR2 (germline): ENHRY, SYGVKD. The CDR3 spans 14 residues. The CDR3 reads CAISEGDRGDEQFF. In DNA, the CDR3 is TGTGCCATCTCCGAGGGGGACAGAGGCGATGAGCAGTTCTTC.

V usage is TRBV2 and J usage is TRBJ2-1, with TRBD2 as a possible D gene (5 bases). The germline V gene encodes CDR1 SNHLY and CDR2 FYNNEI. The CDR3 loop spans 15 amino acids. V lost 6 bases and J lost 2, with 14 bases in between. CDR3 region: CASRFGIDAYNEQFF. The CDR3 coding sequence is TGTGCCAGCAGATTCGGGATAGACGCCTACAATGAGCAGTTCTTC.

V is TRBV6-5 and J is TRBJ2-7, with 10 bases that match TRBD1. The germline gives CDR1 MNHEY, CDR2 SVGAGI. The CDR3 sequence is 14 residues long. V was clipped by 6 bases and J by 3 bases; unmatched bases: 5. CDR3 sequence reads: CASRSRDRGYEQYF. For the CDR3, the DNA is TGTGCCAGCAGAAGCAGGGACAGGGGCTACGAGCAGTACTTC.

This chain joins TRBV2 and TRBJ1-2; D unresolved. Germline CDR1 reads SNHLY; CDR2 reads FYNNEI. This CDR3 spans 12 amino acids. Between the trimmed V and J ends, which lost 5 bases and 2 bases, there was a span of 6 bases. CDR3 residues: CASSSGNYGYTF. The CDR3 DNA follows: TGTGCCAGCAGTAGCGGGAACTATGGCTACACCTTC.

A word on this clone: Within the sample, other DNA sequences also encode this same CDR3. The V call is TRBV5-1, the J call TRBJ2-5, with D maybe TRBD2 (5 bases). The J call may be in error: the DNA end matches TRBJ2-7 better. The CDR3 contains 12 residues. CDR1 and CDR2 (germline): SGHRS, YFSETQ. CDR3 amino acids: CASSLGGAEQYF. The CDR3, as DNA: TGCGCCAGCAGCTTGGGGGGAGCCGAGCAGTACTTC.

The chain couples TRBV20-1 to TRBJ2-5, with 7 nucleotides matching TRBD2. Germline V gene lookup returns CDR1 DFQATT and CDR2 SNEGSKA (reference sequence). Losses at the gene ends were 3 bases for V and 5 bases for J; bases not matched to a gene: 0. The CDR3 contains 11 residues. The CDR3 sequence: CSASGRETQYF. CDR3 sequence (DNA): TGCAGTGCTAGCGGGAGGGAGACCCAGTACTTC.

V is TRBV7-9 and J is TRBJ1-1; D is uncertain. The CDR3 runs to 16 residues. Trimming shortened V by 1 base and J by 3 bases, and 15 bases separated the two germline ends. CDR1 is SEHNR, CDR2 FQNEAQ, per germline (reference sequence). This CDR3 is CASSLGFGRGDTEAFF. In nucleotides, the CDR3 is TGTGCCAGCAGCTTAGGGTTCGGCCGGGGAGACACTGAAGCTTTCTTT.

This chain uses TRBV5-5 with TRBJ1-3; TRBD1 might be the D (5 bases). V lost 0 bases to trimming and J lost 8 bases, with 6 bases between them. CDR3 length: 12 amino acids. The germline V gene encodes CDR1 SGHKS and CDR2 YYEKEE (reference sequence). The CDR3 spells CASSLGGDTIYF. The CDR3 DNA reads as TGTGCCAGCAGCTTGGGGGGGGACACCATATATTTT.